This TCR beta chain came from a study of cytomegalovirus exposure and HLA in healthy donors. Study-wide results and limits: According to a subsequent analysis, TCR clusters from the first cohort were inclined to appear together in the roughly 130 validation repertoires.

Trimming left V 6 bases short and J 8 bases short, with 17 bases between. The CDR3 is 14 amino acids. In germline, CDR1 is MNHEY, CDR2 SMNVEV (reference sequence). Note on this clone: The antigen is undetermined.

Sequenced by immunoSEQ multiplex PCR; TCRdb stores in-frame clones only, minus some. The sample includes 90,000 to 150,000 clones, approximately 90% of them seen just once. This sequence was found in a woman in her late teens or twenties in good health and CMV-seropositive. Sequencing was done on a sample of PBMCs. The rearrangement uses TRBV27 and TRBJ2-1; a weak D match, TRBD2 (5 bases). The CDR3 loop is CASRDDGMWDEQFF. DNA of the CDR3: TGTGCCAGCAGGGATGACGGGATGTGGGATGAGCAGTTCTTC.